Described below is a single T cell receptor (beta chain) sequence and its context. Its binding antigen is unknown. No much larger clonotype is one base removed from it; base qualities were not supplied. The CDR3 contains 13 residues, cysteine and phenylalanine counted. The retained sequence is limited to the CDR3, 39 bases, with the frame set at the first base. As encoded in the germline V gene (reference sequence), CDR1 is GTSNPN while CDR2 is SVGIG. V lost 3 bases and J lost 4 bases; the stretch between them is 7 bases long. The data derive from a study of CD8+ T cells in alopecia areata (dated by TCRdb to between 2017 and 2018). Background for the entire study: The treated patients took part in an open-label pilot trial in which moderate-to-severe alopecia areata was treated with oral tofacitinib at 5 to 10 mg twice daily. Disease severity in treated patients was measured with the SALT score, which quantifies the percentage of affected scalp surface area. Tofacitinib-treated patients had biopsies at baseline and at 4 and 24 weeks of treatment, with a later scalp biopsy in several patients. The RNA source kit depended on sample type: the PAXgene miRNA kit for fixed scalp, the miRNeasy kit for PBMCs, and the RNeasy kit for mouse skin. TCRbeta CDR3 regions were amplified by immunoSEQ multiplex PCR using 35 Vbeta forward and 13 Jbeta reverse primers. Scalp clonality was compared across normal scalp (n=4), patchy alopecia areata scalp (n=8), and alopecia totalis/universalis scalp (n=8). In both human patients and the C3H/HeJ mouse model, the study applied high-throughput TCRbeta sequencing to look at T cell clonal expansion in alopecia areata. In humans, TCRbeta sequencing was performed on scalp tissue and on sorted CD4+ and CD8+ peripheral blood T cells from healthy controls and from patients with patchy or totalis/universalis alopecia areata. Tofacitinib was given for 6 to 18 months, followed by 6 months of follow-up off drug to assess delayed response and recurrence.

Library prep was done by the immunoSEQ multiplex PCR assay. To provide template for TCR sequencing, every sample had RNA extracted and reverse transcribed into cDNA. First-strand cDNA was synthesized with SuperScript III using a 2:1 mix of oligo-dT and random hexamers. A synthetic immune receptor repertoire was used to gauge amplification bias, and whatever bias remained was removed computationally. The paper's data handling went like this. Raw reads were preprocessed to remove errors, and CDR3 was defined according to IMGT conventions as the region from the conserved cysteine to phenylalanine. Clonality was calculated as 1 minus Shannon entropy normalized by log2 of the number of productive unique TCRs. Whether each scalp clone was CD4 or CD8 was inferred by checking scalp TCRbeta sequences against the CD4 and CD8 repertoires from sorted blood. As stored in TCRdb, this immuneACCESS dataset retains in-frame rearrangements with V and J assigned. A fraction of the clones does not appear; measured against another copy, unresolved V genes explain less than half of the discrepancy, and the remainder lacks a known reason. That table supplies the V and J calls and clone size; D and trimming were determined from the DNA. The sample profile shows fewer than 150,000 clones; 58% of them were found once. The top ten constitute approximately 29% of the sample.

Paper-wide results and their limitations: Compared with normal scalp, lesional scalp, particularly in alopecia totalis/universalis, had higher clonality and more expanded CD8+ clones, which suggests antigenic drive. Shared TCR sequences between patients were less evident than in mice, which may be partly attributable to HLA diversity in the patient population. Tofacitinib significantly decreased scalp clonality and the number of expanded CD8+ clones among the top 100 scalp clones. During tofacitinib treatment, many expanded lesional clones remained in scalp and blood, and this persistence may partly explain relapse after treatment is stopped. Because the treated cohort was small and had just a single nonresponder, larger studies are needed to establish links between baseline CD8+ expansion and response. Unlike mouse skin, where gammadelta T cells dominate, normal human skin contains resident alphabeta T cells that get sequenced too, which complicates analysis of the scalp TCR repertoire.

This sample's time point label indicates: around 4 weeks on oral tofacitinib. This specimen's treatment or condition label, interpreted: oral pan-JAK inhibitor, 5-10 mg twice daily. From alopecia areata patients, peripheral blood was collected along with lesional scalp punch biopsies. PBMCs were isolated by density centrifugation and stained for CD3, CD4 and CD8, and CD4+ and CD8+ T cells were sorted on a FACSAria. This TCR came from a human donor with alopecia areata. Recombination linked TRBV30 to TRBJ2-6; confidence is insufficient to name the D gene. Sample: CD8+ T cells sorted from blood, taken at week 4, from a patient treated with tofacitinib. The nucleotide sequence reads as follows: TGTGCCTGGAGAGGAGAGGGGGCCAACGTCCTGACTTTC. The encoded protein is CAWRGEGANVLTF. Reference TRBV30 and TRBJ2-6 proteins supply the regions before and after the CDR3; the full variable domain is: SQTIHQWPATLVQPVGSPLSLECTVEGTSNPNLYWYRQAAGRGLQLLFYSVGIGQISSEVPQNLSASRPQDRQFILSSKKLLLSDSGFYLCAWRGEGANVLTFGAGSRLTVL.